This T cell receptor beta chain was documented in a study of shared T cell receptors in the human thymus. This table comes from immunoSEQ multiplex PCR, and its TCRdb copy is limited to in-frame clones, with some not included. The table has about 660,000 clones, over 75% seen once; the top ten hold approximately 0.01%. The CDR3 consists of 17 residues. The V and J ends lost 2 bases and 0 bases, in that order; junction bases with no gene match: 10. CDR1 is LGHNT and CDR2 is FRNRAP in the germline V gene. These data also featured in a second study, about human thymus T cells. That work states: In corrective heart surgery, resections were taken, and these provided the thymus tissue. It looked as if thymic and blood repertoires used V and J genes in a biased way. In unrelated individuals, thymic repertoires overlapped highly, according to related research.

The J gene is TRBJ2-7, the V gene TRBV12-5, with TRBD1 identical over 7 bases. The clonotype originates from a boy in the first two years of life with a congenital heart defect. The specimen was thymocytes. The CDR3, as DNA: TGTGCTAGTGGTTTGTCCGGGCGAGACAGGGCCTCCTACGAGCAGTACTTC. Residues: CASGLSGRDRASYEQYF.